Listed below are T cell receptor beta chains from one sample, sequenced in a study of cytomegalovirus exposure and HLA in healthy donors. The data were produced by immunoSEQ multiplex PCR, yet TCRdb's version contains in-frame clones alone and is incomplete. The table lists under 95,000 clones, around 80% of them singletons. Sequenced material: PBMCs. These receptors were taken from a man aged 35 to 55 in good health and CMV-seronegative. The CDR3 runs from the conserved cysteine through the conserved F or W.

v_call cdr3_aa
TRBV7-3 CASSTSGTDEQYF
TRBV5-4 CASSHGQSTNEKLFF
TRBV18 CASSPYTDTQYF
TRBV7-2 CASSLTGAPGTEAFF
TRBV6-5 CASRGGTVNTEAFF
TRBV18 CASSHRVANTGELFF
TRBV7-9 CASSLAQRGPYEQYF
TRBV13 CASSLLVGVTTEAFF
TRBV27 CASSNRLATGELFF
TRBV18 CASSRGQGETQYF
TRBV7-9 CASSLREAGSSYEQYF
TRBV30 CAWRGAGGLITEAFF
TRBV18 CASSPLTLPGQGPYEQFF
TRBV30 CAWSVLEGLAGTGELFF
TRBV25-1 CASSESAGEREKLFF
TRBV27 CASRTGLAGYEQYF
TRBV5-1 CASSPTGGVETQYF
TRBV30 CAWTHPTGNGYEQYF
TRBV6-5 CASSSRTGAFF
TRBV28 CASSGMTGTVSYEQYF